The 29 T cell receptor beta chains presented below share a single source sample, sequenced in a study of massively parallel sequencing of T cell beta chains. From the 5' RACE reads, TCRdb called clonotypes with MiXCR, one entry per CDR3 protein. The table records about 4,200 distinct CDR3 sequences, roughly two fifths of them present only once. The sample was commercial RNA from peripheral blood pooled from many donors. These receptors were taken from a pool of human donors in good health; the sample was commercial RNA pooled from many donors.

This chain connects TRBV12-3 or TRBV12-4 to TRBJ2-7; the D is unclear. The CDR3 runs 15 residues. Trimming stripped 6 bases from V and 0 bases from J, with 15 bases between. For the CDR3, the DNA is TGTGCCAGCAGCCCGAGGCTAAATCCCTCCTACGAGCAGTACTTC. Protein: CASSPRLNPSYEQYF.

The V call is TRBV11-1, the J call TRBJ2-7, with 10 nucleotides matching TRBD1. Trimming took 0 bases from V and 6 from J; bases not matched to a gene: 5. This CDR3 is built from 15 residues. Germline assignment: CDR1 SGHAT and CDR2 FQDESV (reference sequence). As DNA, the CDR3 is TGTGCCAGCAGCTTAGCGGGGACAGGGGTCGGCGAGCAGTACTTC. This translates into CASSLAGTGVGEQYF.

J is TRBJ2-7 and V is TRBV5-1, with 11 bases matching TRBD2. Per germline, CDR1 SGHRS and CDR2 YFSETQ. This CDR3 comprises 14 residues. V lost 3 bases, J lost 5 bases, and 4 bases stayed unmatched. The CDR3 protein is CASSSGTSGDEQYF. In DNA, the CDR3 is TGCGCCAGCAGCTCCGGGACTAGCGGCGACGAGCAGTACTTC.

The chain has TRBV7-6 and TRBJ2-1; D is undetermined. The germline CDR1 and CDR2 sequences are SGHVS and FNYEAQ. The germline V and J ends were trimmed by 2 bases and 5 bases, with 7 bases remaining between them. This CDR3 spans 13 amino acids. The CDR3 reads CASSLSSNNEQFF. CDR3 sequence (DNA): TGTGCCAGCAGCTTAAGCAGTAACAATGAGCAGTTCTTC.

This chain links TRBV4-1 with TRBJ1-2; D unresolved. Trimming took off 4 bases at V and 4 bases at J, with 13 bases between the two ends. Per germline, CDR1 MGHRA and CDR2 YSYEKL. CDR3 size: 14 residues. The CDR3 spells CASSPVRTVYGYTF. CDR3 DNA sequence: TGCGCCAGCAGCCCCGTTCGGACGGTCTATGGCTACACCTTC.

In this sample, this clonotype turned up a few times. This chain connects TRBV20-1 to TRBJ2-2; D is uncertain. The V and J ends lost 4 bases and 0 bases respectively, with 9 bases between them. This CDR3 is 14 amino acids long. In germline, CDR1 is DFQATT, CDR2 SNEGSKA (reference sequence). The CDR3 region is CSAIVSTNTGELFF. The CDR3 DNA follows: TGCAGTGCTATCGTATCAACGAACACCGGGGAGCTGTTTTTT.

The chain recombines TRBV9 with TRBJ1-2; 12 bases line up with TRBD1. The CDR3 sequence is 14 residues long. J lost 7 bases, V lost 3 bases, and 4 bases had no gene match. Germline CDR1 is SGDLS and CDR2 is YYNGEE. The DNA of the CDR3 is TGTGCCAGCAGCGCGGGACAGGGGGCCCGTGGCTACACCTTC. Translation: CASSAGQGARGYTF.

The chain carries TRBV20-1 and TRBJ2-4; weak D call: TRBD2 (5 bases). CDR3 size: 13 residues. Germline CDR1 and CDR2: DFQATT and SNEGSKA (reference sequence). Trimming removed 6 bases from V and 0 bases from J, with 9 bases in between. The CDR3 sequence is CSAGVIAKNIQYF. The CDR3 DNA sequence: TGCAGTGCGGGAGTCATAGCCAAAAACATTCAGTACTTC.

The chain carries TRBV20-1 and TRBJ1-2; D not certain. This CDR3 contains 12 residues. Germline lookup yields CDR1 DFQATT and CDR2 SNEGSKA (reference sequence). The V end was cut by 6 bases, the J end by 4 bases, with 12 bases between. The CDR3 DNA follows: TGCAGTGCCGTGGACGGACGCTATGGCTACACCTTC. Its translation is CSAVDGRYGYTF.

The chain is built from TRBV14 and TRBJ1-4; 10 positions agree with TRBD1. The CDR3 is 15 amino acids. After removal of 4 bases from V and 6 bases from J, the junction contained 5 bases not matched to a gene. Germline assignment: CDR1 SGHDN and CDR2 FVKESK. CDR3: CASSRTGTGDEKLFF. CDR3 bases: TGTGCCAGCAGCCGAACCGGGACAGGGGATGAAAAACTGTTTTTT. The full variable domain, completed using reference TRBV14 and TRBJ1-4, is EAGVTQFPSHSVIEKGQTVTLRCDPISGHDNLYWYRRVMGKEIKFLLHFVKESKQDESGMPNNRFLAERTGGTYSTLKVQPAELEDSGVYFCASSRTGTGDEKLFFGSGTQLSVL.

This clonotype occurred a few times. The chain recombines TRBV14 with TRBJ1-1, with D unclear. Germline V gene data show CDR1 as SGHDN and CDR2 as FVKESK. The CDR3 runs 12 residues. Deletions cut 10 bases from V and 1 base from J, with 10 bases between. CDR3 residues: CATLRENTEAFF. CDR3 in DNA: TGTGCCACCCTCAGAGAGAACACTGAAGCTTTCTTT.

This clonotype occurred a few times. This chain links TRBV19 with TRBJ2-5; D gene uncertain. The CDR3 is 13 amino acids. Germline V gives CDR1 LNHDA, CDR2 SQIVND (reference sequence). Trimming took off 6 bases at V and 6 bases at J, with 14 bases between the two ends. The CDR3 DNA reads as TGTGCCAGTAGGGACGCCGTGCGAAAGACCCAGTACTTC. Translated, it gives CASRDAVRKTQYF.

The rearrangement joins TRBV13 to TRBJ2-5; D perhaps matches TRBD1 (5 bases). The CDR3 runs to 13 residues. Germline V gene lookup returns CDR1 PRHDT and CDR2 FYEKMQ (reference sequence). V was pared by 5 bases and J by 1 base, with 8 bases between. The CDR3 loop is CASSDTGQETQYF. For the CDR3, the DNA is TGTGCCAGCAGCGATACAGGCCAAGAGACCCAGTACTTC. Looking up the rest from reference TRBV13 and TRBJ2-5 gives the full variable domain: AAGVIQSPRHLIKEKRETATLKCYPIPRHDTVYWYQQGPGQDPQFLISFYEKMQSDKGSIPDRFSAQQFSDYHSELNMSSLELGDSALYFCASSDTGQETQYFGPGTRLLVL.

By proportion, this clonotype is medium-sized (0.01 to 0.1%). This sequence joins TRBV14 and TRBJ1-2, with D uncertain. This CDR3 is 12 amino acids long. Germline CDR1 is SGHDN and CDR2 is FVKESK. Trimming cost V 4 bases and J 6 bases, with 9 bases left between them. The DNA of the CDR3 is TGTGCCAGCAGCCCAGACGTGGATGGCTACACCTTC. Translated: CASSPDVDGYTF. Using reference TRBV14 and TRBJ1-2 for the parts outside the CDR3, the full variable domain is EAGVTQFPSHSVIEKGQTVTLRCDPISGHDNLYWYRRVMGKEIKFLLHFVKESKQDESGMPNNRFLAERTGGTYSTLKVQPAELEDSGVYFCASSPDVDGYTFGSGTRLTVV.

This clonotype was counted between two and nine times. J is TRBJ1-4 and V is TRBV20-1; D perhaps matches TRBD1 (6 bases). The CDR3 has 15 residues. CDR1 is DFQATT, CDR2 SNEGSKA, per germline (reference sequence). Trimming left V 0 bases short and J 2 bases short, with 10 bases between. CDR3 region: CSARDLQGTNEKLFF. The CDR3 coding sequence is TGCAGTGCTAGAGATCTGCAGGGGACTAATGAAAAACTGTTTTTT.

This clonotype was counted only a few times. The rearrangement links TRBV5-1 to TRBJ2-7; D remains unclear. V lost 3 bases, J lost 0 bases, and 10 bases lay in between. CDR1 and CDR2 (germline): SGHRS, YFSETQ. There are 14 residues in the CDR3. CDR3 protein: CASSSGGDSYEQYF. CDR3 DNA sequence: TGCGCCAGCAGCTCGGGTGGGGACTCCTACGAGCAGTACTTC.

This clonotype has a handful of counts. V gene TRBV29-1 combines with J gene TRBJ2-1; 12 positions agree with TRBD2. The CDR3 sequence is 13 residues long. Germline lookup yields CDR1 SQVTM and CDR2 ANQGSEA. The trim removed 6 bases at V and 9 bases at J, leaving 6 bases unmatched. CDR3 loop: CSVLAGGPSEQFF. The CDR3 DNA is TGCAGCGTCCTAGCGGGAGGGCCATCTGAGCAGTTCTTC.

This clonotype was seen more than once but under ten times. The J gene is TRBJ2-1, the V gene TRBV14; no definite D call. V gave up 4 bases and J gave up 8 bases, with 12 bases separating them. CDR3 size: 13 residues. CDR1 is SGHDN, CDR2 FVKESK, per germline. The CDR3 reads CASSLVVRDEQFF. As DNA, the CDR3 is TGTGCCAGCAGCCTAGTCGTTAGGGATGAGCAGTTCTTC.

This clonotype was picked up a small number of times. The CDR3 nucleotides read TGTGCCAGCAGTTACAAGGGCACTGAAGCTTTCTTT. Translation gives CASSYKGTEAFF. J is TRBJ1-1 and V is TRBV6-2 or TRBV6-3; no definite D call. The CDR3 has 12 amino acids. The germline V and J ends were trimmed by 2 bases and 4 bases, with 5 bases remaining between them. CDR1 is MNHEY and CDR2 is SVGEGT in the germline V gene.

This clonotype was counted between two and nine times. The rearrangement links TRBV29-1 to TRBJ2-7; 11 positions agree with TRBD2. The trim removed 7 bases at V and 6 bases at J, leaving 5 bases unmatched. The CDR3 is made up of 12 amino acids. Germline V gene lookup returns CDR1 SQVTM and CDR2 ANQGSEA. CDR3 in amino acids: CSATSGTSEQYF. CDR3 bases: TGCAGCGCGACTAGCGGGACGAGCGAGCAGTACTTC.

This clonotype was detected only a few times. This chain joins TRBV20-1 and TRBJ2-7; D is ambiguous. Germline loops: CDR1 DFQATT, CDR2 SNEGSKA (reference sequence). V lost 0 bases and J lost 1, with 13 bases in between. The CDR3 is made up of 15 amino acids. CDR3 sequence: CSARDQALGSYEQYF. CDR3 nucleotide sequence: TGCAGTGCTAGAGATCAAGCCCTGGGTTCCTACGAGCAGTACTTC.

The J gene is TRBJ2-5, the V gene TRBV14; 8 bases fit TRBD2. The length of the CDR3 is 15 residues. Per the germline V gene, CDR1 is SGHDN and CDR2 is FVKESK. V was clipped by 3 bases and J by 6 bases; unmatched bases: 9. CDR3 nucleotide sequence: TGTGCCAGCAGCCACCTTGGACTAGCTCTGAAGACCCAGTACTTC. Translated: CASSHLGLALKTQYF. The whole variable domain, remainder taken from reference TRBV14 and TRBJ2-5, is EAGVTQFPSHSVIEKGQTVTLRCDPISGHDNLYWYRRVMGKEIKFLLHFVKESKQDESGMPNNRFLAERTGGTYSTLKVQPAELEDSGVYFCASSHLGLALKTQYFGPGTRLLVL.

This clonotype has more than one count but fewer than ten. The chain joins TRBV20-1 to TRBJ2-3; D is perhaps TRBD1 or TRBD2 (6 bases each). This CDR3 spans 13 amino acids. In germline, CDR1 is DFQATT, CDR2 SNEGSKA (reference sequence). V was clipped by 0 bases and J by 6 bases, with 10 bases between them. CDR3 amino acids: CSARDGGRDTQYF. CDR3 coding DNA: TGCAGTGCTAGAGACGGGGGCCGGGATACGCAGTATTTT.

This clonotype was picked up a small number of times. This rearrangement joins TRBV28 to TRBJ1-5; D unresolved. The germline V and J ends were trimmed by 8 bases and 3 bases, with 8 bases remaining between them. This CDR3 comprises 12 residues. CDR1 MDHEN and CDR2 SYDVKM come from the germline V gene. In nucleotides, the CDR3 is TGTGCCAGCCATACAACCAATCAGCCCCAGCATTTT. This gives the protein CASHTTNQPQHF.

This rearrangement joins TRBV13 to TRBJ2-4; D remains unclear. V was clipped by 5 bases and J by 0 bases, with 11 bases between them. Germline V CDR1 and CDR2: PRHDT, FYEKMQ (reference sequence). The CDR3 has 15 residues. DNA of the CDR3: TGTGCCAGCAGCCGAGTTCAGGAAGCCAAAAACATTCAGTACTTC. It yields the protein CASSRVQEAKNIQYF. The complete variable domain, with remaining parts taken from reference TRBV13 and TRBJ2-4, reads AAGVIQSPRHLIKEKRETATLKCYPIPRHDTVYWYQQGPGQDPQFLISFYEKMQSDKGSIPDRFSAQQFSDYHSELNMSSLELGDSALYFCASSRVQEAKNIQYFGAGTRLSVL.

The CDR3 DNA is TGCAGTGCTAGAGATCACCGTAGGGGTTCTAATTCACCCCTCCACTTT. As protein: CSARDHRRGSNSPLHF. The chain uses TRBV20-1 and TRBJ1-6; the D gene is possibly TRBD1 (5 bases). Germline V lookup: CDR1 DFQATT, CDR2 SNEGSKA (reference sequence). The CDR3 is made up of 16 amino acids. The V gene lost 0 bases and the J gene lost 6 bases, with 15 bases spanning the gap.

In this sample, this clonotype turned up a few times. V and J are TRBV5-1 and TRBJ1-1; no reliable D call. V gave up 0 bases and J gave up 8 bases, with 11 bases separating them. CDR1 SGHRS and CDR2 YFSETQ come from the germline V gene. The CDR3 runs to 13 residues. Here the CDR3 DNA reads TGCGCCAGCAGCTTGGGTTTTGTGAGCGAAGCTTTCTTT. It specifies CASSLGFVSEAFF.

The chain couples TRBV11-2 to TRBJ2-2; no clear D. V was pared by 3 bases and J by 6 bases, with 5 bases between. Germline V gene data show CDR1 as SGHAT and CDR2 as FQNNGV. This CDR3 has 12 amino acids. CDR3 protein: CASSFQSGELFF. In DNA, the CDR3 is TGTGCCAGCAGCTTTCAATCCGGGGAGCTGTTTTTT.

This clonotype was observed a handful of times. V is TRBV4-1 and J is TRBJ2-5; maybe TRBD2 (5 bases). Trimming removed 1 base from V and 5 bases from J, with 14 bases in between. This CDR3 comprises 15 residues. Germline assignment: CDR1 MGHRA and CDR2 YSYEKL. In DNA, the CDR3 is TGCGCCAGCAGCCAAGGGCTATACGGGAAGGAGACCCAGTACTTC. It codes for CASSQGLYGKETQYF.